This T cell receptor (beta chain) was documented in a study of OX40 agonist ivuxolimab in advanced cancers. Across the whole study: Partial responses, seen in three patients, involved one hepatocellular carcinoma and two cutaneous melanomas.

Broader study findings: Certain nonresponders additionally had low normalized T-cell clonal expansion. Among the least clonally expanded were partial responders at 0.1-3.0 mg/kg.

Of note for this clone: Antigen specificity is unknown.

Germline values: CDR1 MNHEY, CDR2 SMNVEV (reference sequence). The length of the CDR3 is 15 residues. The V and J ends lost 7 bases and 1 base respectively, with 15 bases between them. Sequencing was performed with immunoSEQ multiplex PCR; in TCRdb, only in-frame clones are kept and a portion is missing. The profile shows some 80,000 clones, roughly nine tenths of them singletons. The source is an adult with an advanced solid tumor such as melanoma, head and neck, liver or kidney cancer. V is TRBV27 and J is TRBJ2-3; no clear D. The material sequenced was CD4+ or CD8+ T cells sorted from blood, taken in a trial of the OX40 agonist ivuxolimab. The DNA for the CDR3 is TGTGCCAGCACGGATACTCGGCTCGGCACAGATACGCAGTATTTT. Its translation: CASTDTRLGTDTQYF.